The sequence of this TCR beta chain was determined in a study of cytomegalovirus exposure and HLA in healthy donors (dated by TCRdb to the late 2010s). The study in broad terms: An earlier analysis of around 600 of the donors reported 250 to 350 Gb of sequence data and some 120 million unique TCR beta sequences from some 180 million T cells. An early release that covered around 590 HLA-typed donors contained around 300 gigabases of sequencing data and about 84 million unique TCR sequences. The genetic ancestry cluster associated with self-reported Caucasian donors included 81% of the roughly 410 genotyped donors. The study aimed to test whether signatures of past pathogen exposure could be identified by cataloging public T cell receptors. The T cell repertoires of under 750 subjects were profiled by immunosequencing and related to cytomegalovirus serostatus. A separate validation cohort of about 110 different subjects was used in addition to the roughly 640-subject first cohort. To predict cytomegalovirus infection status, the study combined high-throughput TCR immunosequencing, statistical association of individual TCRs with disease status, and machine learning. To study patterns of TCR occurrence, a later analysis re-analyzed previously published TCR beta repertoires from 700 or so donors and added high-resolution HLA genotyping. Rather than drawing on any new phenotypic data, the later analysis identified candidate immune exposures from TCR beta sequences and the way those sequences occurred across donors. An earlier analysis of roughly 600 of the donors used high-throughput TCR beta sequencing to judge whether each TCR beta V gene segment behaved as functional or pseudogenic. Donor age, sex, ethnicity and CMV serostatus were collected together with the repertoire data. In a later genetic analysis, genome-wide SNP genotypes for about three fifths of the roughly 670 donors were used, and that subset was treated as a discovery cohort. Every discovery cohort repertoire had been produced on one sequencing platform. Both class I and class II loci were covered by HLA typing, at four-digit resolution. The number of donors typed differed by locus, with 629-630 for A, B, C, DRB1 and DQB1, roughly 520 for DQA1, 606 for DPA1, and some 440 for DPB1. Because of strong linkage in the cohort, roughly five DR-DQ haplotypes were treated as single units for association and clustering. On average, around 240,000 unique TCR beta nucleotide sequences were sequenced per donor among roughly 430 genotyped donors of the cohort, with around 19% of those sequences being non-productive. The paper's findings and limits, for the study overall: In a later genetic analysis, fewer N-insertions in productive TCRs were reported among donors in an Asian-associated ancestry cluster than the approximately 630-donor mean. This cohort had only TCR beta chains sequenced, and the lack of alpha or paired-chain data limited which features could be detected. Because some donors lacked HLA typing at each locus, the association tests relied only on the typed subset. Three of the identified cytomegalovirus-associated TCR beta chains were confirmed in vitro to be specific for cytomegalovirus antigens. The only immune exposure information available for the cohort was CMV serostatus. A cluster of highly shared sequence variants was judged likely to be a technical artifact of the sequencing pipeline. A further reported finding was that TCR beta sequences accurately predicted the HLA-A and HLA-B alleles for most subjects in the first cohort. A later analysis reported that several top co-occurrence clusters appeared linked to parvovirus B19, influenza, CMV and Epstein-Barr virus. While some public TCRs were present in many individuals, most TCR sequences turned up only very rarely across donors. In an earlier analysis of fewer than 750 of the donors, most TCR beta V segments were observed in productive rearrangements about 90% or about 30% of the time, broadly matching IMGT annotations. According to a later analysis, TCR association rates differed among HLA loci, with DRB1 alleles showing the most associated TCRs and HLA-C alleles showing the fewest. Correlated functional status among segregating V segments might reflect linkage disequilibrium, but an unknown experimental factor could not be ruled out. Roughly uniform sequencing depth across donors was assumed in presence/absence analyses, although this assumption may not hold. In a later analysis, most CMV-associated TCR beta chains were found to appear HLA-restricted, with HLA associations seemingly driven largely by CMV exposure. A later analysis associated approximately 17,000 TCR beta sequences with specific HLA alleles at a false discovery rate of 0.05. An association between a missense DCLRE1C variant and V-gene and J-gene trimming of TCR beta chains was found in a later genetic analysis and replicated in an independent cohort. The authors suggested that the approach could potentially be extended to other disease states and immunological phenotypes. Because the 87-base-pair reads could not distinguish some IMGT-functional V segments, including TRBV6-2 and TRBV6-3, those segments were excluded. The classifier was reported to diagnose cytomegalovirus status with high specificity and sensitivity in both the original and validation cohorts. In the study, around 160 TCR beta chains were listed as associated with cytomegalovirus. Compared with equally common non-associated chains, HLA-associated TCR beta chains in a later analysis were more clonally expanded and had lower generation probabilities. Strong co-occurrence of HLA alleles, especially DR and DQ, made assigning TCR associations to individual alleles difficult. Roughly 17 rarely observed V segments, including chromosome 9 orphons, were excluded from the earlier analysis of about 500 of the donors because counts were too low.

On this clone: There is no known antigen for this receptor. Base quality data are lacking; no much larger clone is found one base away.

The library was prepared using the immunoSEQ multiplex PCR assay. For the multiplex PCR, a mixture combining 60 forward primers for TCR Vbeta segments and 13 reverse primers for TCR Jbeta segments was used. The CDR3 region of rearranged TCR beta genes was amplified from genomic DNA with a multiplex PCR assay. The Illumina HiSeq System was used to sequence the amplified TCR beta libraries as 87-base-pair reads. Per the original workflow: In a later analysis, 70 million to 95 million unique TCR beta chains were counted across the approximately 670 repertoires, and roughly 11 million of these chains were shared by at least two donors. Raw reads were error-corrected and collapsed into unique sequences by a nearest-neighbor algorithm in which closely related sequences were merged to remove PCR and sequencing errors. To assign V, D and J gene segments, CDR3 sequences were aligned to IMGT reference sequences. For a sequence to be retained, at least a six-nucleotide match to both a V gene segment and a J gene segment was required. Rearrangements were classified as productive when the CDR3 lacked stop codons and remained in frame with V and J, and all other rearrangements were classified as non-productive. Following IMGT convention, CDR3 was defined as the stretch from the second conserved V-encoded cysteine up to the conserved J-encoded phenylalanine. Sequences without an unambiguous match to a single V gene segment were excluded from the earlier analysis of a few hundred of the donors. An earlier analysis of 500 to 700 of the donors classified V segments as functional when productive rearrangements were above 56.7% and as segregating when the standard deviation between donors was above 5%. A statistical classification framework was built to diagnose cytomegalovirus status from the catalog of TCR beta chain sequences. A later analysis assigned V and J genes by comparing TCR nucleotide sequences with IMGT/GENE-DB human TR gene sequences. A later analysis assigned CDR3 sequences and most-parsimonious VDJ recombination scenarios with the TCRdist pipeline. In a later analysis, every TCR beta chain was defined by the combination of its CDR3 amino acid sequence and its V-gene family, and reads without a unique V-gene family were dropped. To address suspected cross-contamination and a sequencing artifact, a later analysis removed roughly 580 highly shared, low-generation-probability nucleotide sequences. In a later analysis, a clonal expansion index for each public chain was calculated from normalized within-repertoire ranks of inferred template counts. In a later analysis, generation probabilities were computed with a VDJ recombination model fitted to out-of-frame rearrangements, and the resulting probabilities were checked against IGoR. In a later analysis, hypergeometric tests were used to score TCR-TCR, TCR-HLA and TCR-CMV co-occurrence, with a repertoire-size bias correction applied to TCR pairs. A later analysis estimated false discovery rates by permuting HLA or CMV assignments 20 times. In a later analysis, co-occurring TCRs were grouped using DBSCAN, with TCRdist sequence similarity added in when clustering inside HLA-allele-positive subsets. For co-occurrence clustering, repertoires with fewer than 30,000 or more than 120,000 public chains were excluded, along with several repertoires with anomalous nucleotide sharing. As stored in TCRdb, this immuneACCESS dataset retains in-frame rearrangements with V and J assigned. A fraction of the clones does not appear; measured against another copy, unresolved V genes explain less than half of the discrepancy, and the remainder lacks a known reason. Clone size and V and J calls were adopted from that table, with D and trimming inferred from the DNA. The sample yields 120,000 to 150,000 clones; approximately 79% were counted once. 1.5% to 2% of the sample goes to the ten largest clones.

The cohort was made up of roughly 670 healthy bone marrow donors. At the time of sampling, all cohort members were nominally healthy, though unrecorded immune exposures were likely present. The donor tested CMV seronegative and was one of the 352 seronegative cohort members. Each donor provided a peripheral blood sample, and peripheral blood mononuclear cells were used for TCR beta sequencing. The Qiagen DNeasy Blood Extraction Kit was used to extract genomic DNA from the blood cell samples. The CDR3, from cysteine to phenylalanine, totals 16 residues. Only the CDR3 portion is preserved as DNA: 48 bases, with reading frame beginning at the first base. CDR1 and CDR2 were assigned from the germline V gene as SGHTA and FQGNSA. Trimming accounts for 0 bases at V and 5 bases at J, while the number of junction bases matched to no gene is 6.

The rearranged segments are TRBV7-2 and TRBJ2-5; TRBD2 fits 10 bases in the junction. The specimen was PBMCs. The receptor comes from a woman aged 25 to 39 in good health and CMV-seronegative. This receptor carries the CDR3 CASSLAGTSVGETQYF. The base sequence is TGTGCCAGCAGCTTAGCCGGGACTAGCGTTGGGGAGACCCAGTACTTC.